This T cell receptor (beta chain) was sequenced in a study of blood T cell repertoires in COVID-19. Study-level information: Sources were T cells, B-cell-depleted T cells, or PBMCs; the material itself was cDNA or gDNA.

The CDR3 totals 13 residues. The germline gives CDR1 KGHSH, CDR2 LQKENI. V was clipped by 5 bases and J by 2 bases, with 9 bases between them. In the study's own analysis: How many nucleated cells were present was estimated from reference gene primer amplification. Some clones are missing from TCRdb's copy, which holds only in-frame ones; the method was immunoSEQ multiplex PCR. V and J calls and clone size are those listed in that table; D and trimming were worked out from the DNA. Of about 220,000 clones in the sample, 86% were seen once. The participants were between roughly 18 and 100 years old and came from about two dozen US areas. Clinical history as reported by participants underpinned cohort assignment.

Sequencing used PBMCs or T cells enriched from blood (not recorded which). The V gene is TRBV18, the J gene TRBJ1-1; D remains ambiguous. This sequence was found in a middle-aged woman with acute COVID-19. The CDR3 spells CASSIAPNTEAFF. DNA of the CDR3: TGTGCCAGCTCAATAGCCCCTAACACTGAAGCTTTCTTT. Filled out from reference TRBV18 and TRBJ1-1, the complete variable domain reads NAGVMQNPRHLVRRRGQEARLRCSPMKGHSHVYWYRQLPEEGLKFMVYLQKENIIDESGMPKERFSAEFPKEGPSILRIQQVVRGDSAAYFCASSIAPNTEAFFGQGTRLTVV.